This T cell receptor (beta chain) originates from a study of T cell responses to AZD1222 COVID-19 vaccine. Study results and caveats: Clonal diversity may have been underestimated, and the donors were mostly white British, with more females than males.

Sequencing used immunoSEQ multiplex PCR; TCRdb keeps in-frame clones, though not all of them. The table shows approximately 150,000 clones, with roughly 89% occurring only once. Comments on this clone: Its target is unknown.

Second-dose groups at about 4 or about 12 weeks were pooled. The V gene end was trimmed by 10 bases and the J gene end by 4 bases; junction bases not matched to a gene: 10. The CDR3 has 14 amino acids. Germline CDR1 MNHNS, CDR2 SASEGT. Sequenced here: peripheral blood, sampled 28 days after the second AZD1222 dose. The origin of this receptor is an adult who received the AZD1222 COVID-19 vaccine. The V gene is TRBV6-1, the J gene TRBJ1-2; TRBD1 aligns across 9 bases. CDR3 nucleotide sequence: TGTGCCACCATAAGGGACAGGGCGGCCTATGGCTACACCTTC. Protein product: CATIRDRAAYGYTF.